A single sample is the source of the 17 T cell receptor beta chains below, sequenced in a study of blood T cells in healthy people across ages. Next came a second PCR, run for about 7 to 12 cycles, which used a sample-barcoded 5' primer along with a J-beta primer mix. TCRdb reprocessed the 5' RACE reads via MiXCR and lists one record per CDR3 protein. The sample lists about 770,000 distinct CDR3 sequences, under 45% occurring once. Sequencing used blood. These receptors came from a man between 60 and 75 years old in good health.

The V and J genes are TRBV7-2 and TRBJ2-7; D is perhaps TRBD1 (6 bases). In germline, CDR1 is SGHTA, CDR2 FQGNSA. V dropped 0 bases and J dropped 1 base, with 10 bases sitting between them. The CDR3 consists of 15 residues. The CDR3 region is CASSLAMDRSYEQYF. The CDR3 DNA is TGTGCCAGCAGCTTAGCGATGGACAGATCCTACGAGCAGTACTTC.

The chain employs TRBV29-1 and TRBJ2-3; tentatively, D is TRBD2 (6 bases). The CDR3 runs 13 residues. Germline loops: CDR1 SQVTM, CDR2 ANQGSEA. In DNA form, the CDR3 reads TGCAGTGGCTCCGGGACTAGCACAGATACGCAGTATTTT. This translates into CSGSGTSTDTQYF.

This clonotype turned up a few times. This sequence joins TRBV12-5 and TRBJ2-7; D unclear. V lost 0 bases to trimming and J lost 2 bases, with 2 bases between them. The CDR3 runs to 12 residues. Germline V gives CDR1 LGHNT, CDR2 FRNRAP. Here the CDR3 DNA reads TGTGCTAGTGGTTTGGTAACCTACGAGCAGTACTTC. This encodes CASGLVTYEQYF.

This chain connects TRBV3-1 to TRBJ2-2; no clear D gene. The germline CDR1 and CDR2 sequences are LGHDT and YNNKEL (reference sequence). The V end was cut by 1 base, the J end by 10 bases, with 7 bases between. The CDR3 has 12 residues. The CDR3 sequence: CASSQGITELFF. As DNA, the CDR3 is TGTGCCAGCAGCCAAGGGATCACGGAGCTGTTTTTT. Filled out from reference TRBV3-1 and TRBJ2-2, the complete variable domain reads DTAVSQTPKYLVTQMGNDKSIKCEQNLGHDTMYWYKQDSKKFLKIMFSYNNKELIINETVPNRFSPKSPDKAHLNLHINSLELGDSAVYFCASSQGITELFFGEGSRLTVL.

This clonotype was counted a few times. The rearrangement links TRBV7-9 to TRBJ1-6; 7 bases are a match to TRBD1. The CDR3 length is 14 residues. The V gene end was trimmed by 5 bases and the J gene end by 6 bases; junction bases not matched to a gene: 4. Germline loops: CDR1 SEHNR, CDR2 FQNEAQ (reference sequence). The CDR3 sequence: CASSPGQINSPLHF. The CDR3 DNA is TGTGCCAGCAGCCCGGGACAGATTAATTCACCCCTCCACTTT. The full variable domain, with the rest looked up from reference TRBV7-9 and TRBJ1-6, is DTGVSQNPRHKITKRGQNVTFRCDPISEHNRLYWYRQTLGQGPEFLTYFQNEAQLEKSRLLSDRFSAERPKGSFSTLEIQRTEQGDSAMYLCASSPGQINSPLHFGNGTRLTVT.

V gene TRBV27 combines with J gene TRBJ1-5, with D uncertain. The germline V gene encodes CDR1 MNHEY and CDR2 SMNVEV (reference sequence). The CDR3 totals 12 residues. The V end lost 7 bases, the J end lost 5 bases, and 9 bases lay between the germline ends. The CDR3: CASKTGYQPQHF. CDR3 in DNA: TGTGCCAGCAAAACGGGTTATCAGCCCCAGCATTTT.

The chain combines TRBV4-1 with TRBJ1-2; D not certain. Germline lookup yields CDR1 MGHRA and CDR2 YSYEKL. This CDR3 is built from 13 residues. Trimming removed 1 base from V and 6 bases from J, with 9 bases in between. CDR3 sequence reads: CASSQGPRDGYTF. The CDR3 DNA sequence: TGCGCCAGCAGCCAAGGTCCCAGAGATGGCTACACCTTC.

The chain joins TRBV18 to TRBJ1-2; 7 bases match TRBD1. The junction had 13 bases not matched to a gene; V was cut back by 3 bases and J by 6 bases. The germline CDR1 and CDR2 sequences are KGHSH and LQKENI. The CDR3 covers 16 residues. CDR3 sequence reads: CASSPRDSLGRDGYTF. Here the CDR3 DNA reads TGTGCCAGCTCACCGCGGGACAGCTTAGGGCGTGATGGCTACACCTTC.

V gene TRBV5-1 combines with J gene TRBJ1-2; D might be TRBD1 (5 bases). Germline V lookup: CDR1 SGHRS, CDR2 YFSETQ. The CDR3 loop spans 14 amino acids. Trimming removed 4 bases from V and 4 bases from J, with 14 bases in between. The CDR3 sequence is CASSLEGLPYGYTF. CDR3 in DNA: TGCGCCAGCAGCCTAGAGGGACTCCCCTATGGCTACACCTTC.

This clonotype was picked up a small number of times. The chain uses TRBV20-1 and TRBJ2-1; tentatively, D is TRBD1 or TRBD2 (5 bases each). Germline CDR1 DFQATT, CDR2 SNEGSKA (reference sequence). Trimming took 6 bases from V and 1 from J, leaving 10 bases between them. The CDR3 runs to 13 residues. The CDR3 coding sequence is TGCAGTGCCATGGGACGGTCCTACAATGAGCAGTTCTTC. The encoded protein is CSAMGRSYNEQFF.

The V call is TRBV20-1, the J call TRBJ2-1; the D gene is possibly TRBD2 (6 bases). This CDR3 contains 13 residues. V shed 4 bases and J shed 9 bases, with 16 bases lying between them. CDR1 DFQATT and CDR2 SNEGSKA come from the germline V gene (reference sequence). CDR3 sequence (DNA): TGCAGTGCTATCACAGGAGGGGCCGGTGAGCAGTTCTTC. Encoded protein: CSAITGGAGEQFF.

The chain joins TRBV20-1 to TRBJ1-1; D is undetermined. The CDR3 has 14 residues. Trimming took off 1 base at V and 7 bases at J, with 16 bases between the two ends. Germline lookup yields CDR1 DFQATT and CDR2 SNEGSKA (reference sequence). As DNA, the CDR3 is TGCAGTGCTAGAGTAGGGATAAGTTTCGGTGAAGCTTTCTTT. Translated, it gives CSARVGISFGEAFF.

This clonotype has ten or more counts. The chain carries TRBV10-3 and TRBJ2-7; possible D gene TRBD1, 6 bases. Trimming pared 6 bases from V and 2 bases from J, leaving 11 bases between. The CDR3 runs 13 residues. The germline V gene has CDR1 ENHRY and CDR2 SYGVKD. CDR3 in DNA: TGTGCCATCAGGCCGACAGGTACCTACGAGCAGTACTTC. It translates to CAIRPTGTYEQYF.

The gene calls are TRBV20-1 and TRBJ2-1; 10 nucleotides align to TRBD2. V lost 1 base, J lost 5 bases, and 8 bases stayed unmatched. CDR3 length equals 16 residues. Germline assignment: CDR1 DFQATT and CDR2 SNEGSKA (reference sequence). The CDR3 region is CSARGKAGGLDNEQFF. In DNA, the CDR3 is TGCAGTGCTAGAGGAAAAGCGGGGGGGTTGGACAATGAGCAGTTCTTC.

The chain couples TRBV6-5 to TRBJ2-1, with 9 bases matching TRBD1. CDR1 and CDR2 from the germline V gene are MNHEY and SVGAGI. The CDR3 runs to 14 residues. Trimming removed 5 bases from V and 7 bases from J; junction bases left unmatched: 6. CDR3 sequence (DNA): TGTGCCAGCAGTGGGGACAGGGATAAGAATGAGCAGTTCTTC. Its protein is CASSGDRDKNEQFF.

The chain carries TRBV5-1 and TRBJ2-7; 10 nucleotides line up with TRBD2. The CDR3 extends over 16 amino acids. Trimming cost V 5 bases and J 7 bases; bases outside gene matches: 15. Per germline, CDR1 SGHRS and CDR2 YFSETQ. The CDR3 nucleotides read TGCGCCAGCAGGGCGGATAGCGGGGGGCCCTGGGGAGAGCAGTACTTC. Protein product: CASRADSGGPWGEQYF.

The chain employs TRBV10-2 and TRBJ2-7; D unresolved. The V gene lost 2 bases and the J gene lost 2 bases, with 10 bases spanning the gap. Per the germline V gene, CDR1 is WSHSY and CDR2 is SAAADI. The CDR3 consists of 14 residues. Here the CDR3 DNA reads TGCGCCAGCAGTGAGACGAAACCGCCCTACGAGCAGTACTTC. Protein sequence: CASSETKPPYEQYF.